This T cell receptor (beta chain) was retrieved from a study of blood T cell repertoires in COVID-19. Germline V gene lookup returns CDR1 LNHDA and CDR2 SQIVND (reference sequence). The CDR3 totals 11 residues. The V and J ends lost 7 bases and 11 bases respectively, with 14 bases between them. The repertoire was sequenced with immunoSEQ multiplex PCR; TCRdb's copy has only in-frame clones and lacks some. Among about 270,000 clones, just under 90% were seen once, and the ten largest hold roughly 4.3%. Sequenced sample: PBMCs or T cells enriched from blood (not recorded which). This receptor was identified in a woman in her 30s with acute COVID-19. V and J are TRBV19 and TRBJ1-1; D gene ambiguous. CDR3 region: CASTLGEGAFF. The CDR3 DNA reads as TGTGCCAGTACCCTGGGAGAAGGGGCTTTCTTT.